What follows are 9 T cell receptor beta chains derived from one specimen sequenced in a study of blood T cell repertoires in COVID-19. Using immunoSEQ multiplex PCR, the repertoire was profiled, and TCRdb retains in-frame clones only, with some absent. The table records some 40,000 clones, 65% to 85% of them present only once. Sequences were obtained from peripheral blood. Every receptor here comes from a man in his fifties or sixties in a cohort sampled during active COVID-19.

The rearrangement links TRBV24-1 to TRBJ2-2, with D tentatively TRBD2 (5 bases). This CDR3 contains 15 residues. Germline CDR1 and CDR2: KGHDR and SFDVKD. Trimming pared 4 bases from V and 2 bases from J, leaving 10 bases between. CDR3 in amino acids: CATSDPRGNTGELFF. DNA of the CDR3: TGTGCCACCAGTGACCCCCGGGGTAACACCGGGGAGCTGTTTTTT.

The chain combines TRBV11-2 with TRBJ2-7; no clear D. CDR1 and CDR2 from the germline V gene are SGHAT and FQNNGV. V was pared by 5 bases and J by 2 bases, with 10 bases between. This CDR3 contains 13 residues. DNA for the CDR3: TGTGCCAGCAGCCCAGACATTACCTACGAGCAGTACTTC. This gives the protein CASSPDITYEQYF.

This chain links TRBV6-1 with TRBJ1-2; 10 positions agree with TRBD1. Trimming cost V 2 bases and J 4 bases; bases outside gene matches: 4. This CDR3 comprises 15 residues. CDR1 is MNHNS, CDR2 SASEGT, per germline. The CDR3 loop reads CASSETGQGRYGYTF. DNA for the CDR3: TGTGCCAGCAGTGAAACGGGACAGGGGCGCTATGGCTACACCTTC.

This chain connects TRBV7-2 to TRBJ2-3; no clear D. The CDR3 length is 16 residues. CDR1 and CDR2 from the germline V gene are SGHTA and FQGNSA. V lost 1 base and J lost 2, with 13 bases in between. The CDR3 loop is CASSLVGFLSTDTQYF. CDR3 nucleotide sequence: TGTGCCAGCAGCTTAGTCGGTTTTCTCTCCACAGATACGCAGTATTTT.

The chain is built from TRBV19 and TRBJ1-1; D call uncertain. CDR1 and CDR2 from the germline V gene are LNHDA and SQIVND (reference sequence). V lost 7 bases and J 1 base, leaving 16 bases between the germline ends. The CDR3 spans 15 residues. The CDR3: CASKTREGTNTEAFF. The DNA of the CDR3 is TGTGCCAGTAAGACCAGAGAGGGAACGAACACTGAAGCTTTCTTT.

The genes are TRBV19 and TRBJ1-5, with 7 nucleotides matching TRBD1. The V and J ends lost 0 bases and 6 bases, in that order; junction bases with no gene match: 11. CDR1 and CDR2 from the germline V gene are LNHDA and SQIVND (reference sequence). The CDR3 runs 17 residues. The CDR3 sequence is CASSIDPTGKPSQPQHF. The CDR3 DNA reads as TGTGCCAGTAGTATAGACCCGACAGGGAAGCCCAGTCAGCCCCAGCATTTT.

The chain recombines TRBV7-3 with TRBJ2-1; tentative D call: TRBD2 (6 bases). CDR1 SGHTA and CDR2 FQGTGA come from the germline V gene. V gave up 1 base and J gave up 7 bases, with 17 bases separating them. This CDR3 is built from 16 residues. Here the CDR3 reads CASSLSGLSGGNEQFF. The CDR3, as DNA: TGTGCCAGCAGCTTAAGTGGGTTGAGCGGAGGGAATGAGCAGTTCTTC.

The rearrangement links TRBV4-2 to TRBJ2-5; 7 bases align to TRBD1. The V gene's germline CDR1 is LGHNA and CDR2 YNFKEQ. The V segment lost 6 bases and the J segment 5 bases; nucleotides outside the gene matches: 6. The CDR3 contains 13 residues. The CDR3 nucleotides read TGTGCCAGCAGGAGTACAGGGGTCGAGACCCAGTACTTC. The encoded protein is CASRSTGVETQYF.

This chain links TRBV12-5 with TRBJ2-7; TRBD1 agrees at 7 bases. V lost 4 bases and J lost 3; bases outside the gene matches: 9. The CDR3 consists of 15 residues. Germline CDR1 reads LGHNT; CDR2 reads FRNRAP. In DNA, the CDR3 is TGTGCTAGTGGTTCCCGGGACAGTTCTTTCTACGAGCAGTACTTC. It encodes CASGSRDSSFYEQYF. Full variable domain (remainder filled in from reference TRBV12-5 and TRBJ2-7): DARVTQTPRHKVTEMGQEVTMRCQPILGHNTVFWYRQTMMQGLELLAYFRNRAPLDDSGMPKDRFSAEMPDATLATLKIQPSEPRDSAVYFCASGSRDSSFYEQYFGPGTRLTVT.